This TCR beta chain appears in the sequencing data of a study of T cells in Graves' hyperthyroidism and ophthalmopathy. This clonotype showed up many times. TCR beta CDR3 sequences were amplified from RNA transcripts. The HTBI primer set drove a first-round RT-PCR of the TCR CDR3. Via MiXCR, TCRdb re-called the multiplex PCR reads, giving one row per CDR3 protein. Here the sample spans about 420,000 distinct CDR3 sequences, approximately 14% being singletons. This receptor was taken from a woman aged 18-30 years with Graves' hyperthyroidism. The sequenced material came from blood.

The CDR3 is CASRGTDSYEQYF. DNA of the CDR3: TGTGCCAGCAGAGGGACGGACTCCTACGAGCAGTACTTC. The chain uses TRBV2 and TRBJ2-7; TRBD1 or TRBD2 may be the D gene (5 bases each). V was clipped by 6 bases and J by 0 bases, with 9 bases between them. Germline V gives CDR1 SNHLY, CDR2 FYNNEI. The CDR3 spans 13 residues. Full variable domain (remainder filled in from reference TRBV2 and TRBJ2-7): EPEVTQTPSHQVTQMGQEVILRCVPISNHLYFYWYRQILGQKVEFLVSFYNNEISEKSEIFDDQFSVERPDGSNFTLKIRSTKLEDSAMYFCASRGTDSYEQYFGPGTRLTVT.